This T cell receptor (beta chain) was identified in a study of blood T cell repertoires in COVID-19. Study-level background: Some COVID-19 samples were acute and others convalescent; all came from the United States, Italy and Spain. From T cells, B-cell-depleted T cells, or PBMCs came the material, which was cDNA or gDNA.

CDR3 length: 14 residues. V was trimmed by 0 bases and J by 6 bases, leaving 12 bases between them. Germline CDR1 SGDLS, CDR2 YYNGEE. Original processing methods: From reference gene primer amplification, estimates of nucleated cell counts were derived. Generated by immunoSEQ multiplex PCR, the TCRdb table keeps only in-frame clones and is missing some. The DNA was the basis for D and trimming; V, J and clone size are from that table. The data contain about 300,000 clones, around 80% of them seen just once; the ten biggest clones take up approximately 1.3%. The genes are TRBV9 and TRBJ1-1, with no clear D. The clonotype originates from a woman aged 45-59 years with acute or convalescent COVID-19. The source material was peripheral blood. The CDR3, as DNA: TGTGCCAGCAGCGTAGAAGAAGCTATTCCTGAAGCTTTCTTT. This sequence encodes CASSVEEAIPEAFF. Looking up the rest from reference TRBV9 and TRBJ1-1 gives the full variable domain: DSGVTQTPKHLITATGQRVTLRCSPRSGDLSVYWYQQSLDQGLQFLIQYYNGEERAKGNILERFSAQQFPDLHSELNLSSLELGDSALYFCASSVEEAIPEAFFGQGTRLTVV.